The 19 T cell receptor beta chains presented below share a single source sample, sequenced in a study of blood T cell repertoires in COVID-19. Profiling relied on immunoSEQ multiplex PCR, and the TCRdb table lists in-frame clones only, not all of them. The table records under 200,000 clones, approximately 84% of them present only once. The material sequenced was peripheral blood. The origin of the receptors is a woman of 80 years or more with COVID-19, enrolled during active disease.

J is TRBJ1-4 and V is TRBV7-8; possibly TRBD1 for D (5 bases). CDR3 length: 16 residues. Germline V lookup: CDR1 SGHVS, CDR2 FQNEAQ. V was cut by 1 base and J by 8 bases, with 17 bases left in between. The CDR3 reads CASSLGVSGIREKLFF. The CDR3 coding sequence is TGTGCCAGCAGCTTAGGAGTATCAGGGATACGGGAAAAACTGTTTTTT.

The chain recombines TRBV19 with TRBJ2-3; 7 bases line up with TRBD2. Germline CDR1 and CDR2: LNHDA and SQIVND (reference sequence). The length of the CDR3 is 15 residues. V lost 4 bases, J lost 5 bases, and 9 bases stayed unmatched. CDR3 protein: CASSSSTGGLDTQYF. CDR3 bases: TGTGCCAGTAGTAGCTCGACGGGGGGACTAGATACGCAGTATTTT.

This sequence joins TRBV19 and TRBJ2-1, with D perhaps TRBD2 (5 bases). Germline assignment: CDR1 LNHDA and CDR2 SQIVND (reference sequence). Trimming removed 5 bases from V and 8 bases from J, with 19 bases in between. The CDR3 loop spans 15 amino acids. This chain's CDR3 is CASSFKSRAGDEQFF. The CDR3 bases are TGTGCCAGTAGTTTCAAATCTAGGGCCGGGGATGAGCAGTTCTTC.

This clone appeared a few times. The J gene is TRBJ2-7, the V gene TRBV5-6; maybe TRBD2 (5 bases). Trimming pared 1 base from V and 0 bases from J, leaving 8 bases between. Per the germline V gene, CDR1 is SGHDT and CDR2 is YYEEEE. This CDR3 region has 14 residues. The CDR3 DNA reads TGTGCCAGCAGCTTGACGGGATACTCCTACGAGCAGTACTTC. Its translation is CASSLTGYSYEQYF. The complete variable domain, with remaining parts taken from reference TRBV5-6 and TRBJ2-7, reads DAGVTQSPTHLIKTRGQQVTLRCSPKSGHDTVSWYQQALGQGPQFIFQYYEEEERQRGNFPDRFSGHQFPNYSSELNVNALLLGDSALYLCASSLTGYSYEQYFGPGTRLTVT.

The J gene is TRBJ2-3, the V gene TRBV5-1, with D uncertain. The CDR3 sequence is 14 residues long. The V gene lost 0 bases and the J gene lost 1 base, with 6 bases spanning the gap. Germline V CDR1 and CDR2: SGHRS, YFSETQ. The DNA for the CDR3 is TGCGCCAGCAGCTTGGTAGCAGGCACAGATACGCAGTATTTT. This translates into CASSLVAGTDTQYF.

J is TRBJ2-3 and V is TRBV15; D gene uncertain. The germline gives CDR1 LNHNV, CDR2 YYDKDF (reference sequence). CDR3 length equals 13 residues. V lost 0 bases to trimming and J lost 5 bases, with 6 bases between them. The CDR3 loop is CATSRENGDTQYF. CDR3 bases: TGTGCCACCAGCAGAGAGAACGGAGATACGCAGTATTTT.

The chain recombines TRBV27 with TRBJ2-5, with 8 bases matching TRBD2. The CDR3 loop spans 15 amino acids. Germline V CDR1 and CDR2: MNHEY, SMNVEV (reference sequence). V lost 4 bases to trimming and J lost 1 base; unmatched junction nucleotides: 5. The CDR3 DNA reads as TGTGCCAGCAGTTCCCTCGGGACTAGCCAAGAGACCCAGTACTTC. Translating it yields CASSSLGTSQETQYF.

This clone has just a few counts. The chain uses TRBV23-1 and TRBJ2-7; maybe TRBD1 (7 bases). TRBV23-1 is classed as an ORF, of uncertain function. The germline V and J ends were trimmed by 0 bases and 5 bases, with 14 bases remaining between them. This CDR3 spans 15 amino acids. CDR3 bases: TGCGCCAGCAGTCAATCCCCCAGGGGGGCAAACGAGCAGTACTTC. Protein product: CASSQSPRGANEQYF.

This chain connects TRBV6-2 or TRBV6-3 to TRBJ2-1; D uncertain. The CDR3 is 16 residues long. CDR1 is MNHEY and CDR2 is SVGEGT in the germline V gene. The V and J ends lost 0 bases and 2 bases respectively, with 11 bases between them. CDR3 region: CASSYSWQVAYNEQFF. The CDR3 nucleotides read TGTGCCAGCAGTTACTCGTGGCAGGTGGCCTACAATGAGCAGTTCTTC.

V and J are TRBV2 and TRBJ2-5; D is ambiguous. CDR1 is SNHLY, CDR2 FYNNEI, per germline. This CDR3 comprises 12 residues. V lost 2 bases and J lost 4, with 5 bases in between. The CDR3 protein is CASSETRETQYF. CDR3 bases: TGTGCCAGCAGTGAAACGAGAGAGACCCAGTACTTC.

V is TRBV7-2 and J is TRBJ2-1; a possible D gene is TRBD2 (6 bases). The CDR3 has 15 residues. The V gene's germline CDR1 is SGHTA and CDR2 FQGNSA. V shed 1 base and J shed 1 base, with 8 bases lying between them. CDR3 amino acids: CASSLGRGSYNEQFF. The CDR3 region has the DNA TGTGCCAGCAGCTTAGGACGGGGGTCCTACAATGAGCAGTTCTTC.

V gene TRBV6-5 combines with J gene TRBJ1-1; perhaps TRBD1 as D (6 bases). Trimming took 7 bases from V and 1 from J, leaving 10 bases between them. The CDR3 runs 13 residues. Germline assignment: CDR1 MNHEY and CDR2 SVGAGI. The CDR3 sequence: CASTPGQNTEAFF. The CDR3 DNA sequence: TGTGCCAGCACCCCGGGACAGAACACTGAAGCTTTCTTT.

The chain is built from TRBV11-2 and TRBJ2-1, with D perhaps TRBD2 (6 bases). Germline V gene sequence: CDR1 SGHAT, CDR2 FQNNGV. Deletions cut 3 bases from V and 4 bases from J, with 13 bases between. The CDR3 is 15 amino acids. CDR3 in amino acids: CASSFGSRGYNEQFF. The CDR3 nucleotides are TGTGCCAGCAGCTTTGGGAGCCGGGGGTACAATGAGCAGTTCTTC.

The sample holds a few counts of this clone. The J gene is TRBJ1-2, the V gene TRBV19, with 9 bases fitting TRBD1. J gave up 4 bases and V 6 bases, and 6 bases lay outside the gene matches. The CDR3 runs 14 residues. Germline V gene lookup returns CDR1 LNHDA and CDR2 SQIVND (reference sequence). The CDR3 DNA sequence: TGTGCCAGTAGAGGGACAGGGCGCCTCTATGGCTACACCTTC. Amino acids: CASRGTGRLYGYTF.

This chain connects TRBV30 to TRBJ1-6; D gene ambiguous. The V and J ends lost 2 bases and 4 bases respectively, with 12 bases between them. This CDR3 comprises 15 residues. In germline, CDR1 is GTSNPN, CDR2 SVGIG (reference sequence). The CDR3 loop reads CAWSLKAGYNSPLHF. CDR3 DNA sequence: TGTGCCTGGAGTTTAAAAGCCGGGTATAATTCACCCCTCCACTTT. Variable domain in full (rest from reference TRBV30 and TRBJ1-6): SQTIHQWPATLVQPVGSPLSLECTVEGTSNPNLYWYRQAAGRGLQLLFYSVGIGQISSEVPQNLSASRPQDRQFILSSKKLLLSDSGFYLCAWSLKAGYNSPLHFGNGTRLTVT.

The V call is TRBV7-6, the J call TRBJ2-1, with 9 bases fitting TRBD2. Trimming took 1 base from V and 10 from J; bases not matched to a gene: 17. The CDR3 spans 18 residues. Germline loops: CDR1 SGHVS, CDR2 FNYEAQ. The CDR3: CASSLEIGGGATPGEQFF. CDR3 sequence (DNA): TGTGCCAGCAGCTTAGAAATCGGCGGGGGGGCAACCCCCGGAGAGCAGTTCTTC.

The genes are TRBV15 and TRBJ1-4; D perhaps matches TRBD1 (5 bases). The CDR3 is 18 amino acids. V was shortened by 0 bases and J by 0 bases, with 14 bases between the two germline ends. Germline assignment: CDR1 LNHNV and CDR2 YYDKDF (reference sequence). The CDR3, as DNA: TGTGCCACCAGCAGAGAGGGGCAGACGTATTCAACTAATGAAAAACTGTTTTTT. It codes for CATSREGQTYSTNEKLFF.

The chain carries TRBV18 and TRBJ2-3; perhaps TRBD2 as D (7 bases). The CDR3 consists of 11 residues. Trimming removed 6 bases at V and 8 bases at J, with 9 bases between. Germline V CDR1 and CDR2: KGHSH, LQKENI. This chain's CDR3 is CASSAGATQYF. The CDR3 DNA is TGTGCCAGCTCGGCGGGGGCTACGCAGTATTTT.

The V gene is TRBV3-1 (or the pseudogene TRBV3-2), the J gene TRBJ2-2, with TRBD2 identical over 7 bases. The CDR3 is 16 residues long. Germline loops: CDR1 LGHDT, CDR2 YNNKEL (reference sequence). V trimming: 7 bases; J trimming: 6 bases; junction bases outside the gene matches: 14. As DNA, the CDR3 is TGTGCCAGCAACCTCCGGGGTGCGGGAGTGGCCGGGGAGCTGTTTTTT. Protein sequence: CASNLRGAGVAGELFF.